The text below deals with one T cell receptor beta chain. Some clones are missing from TCRdb's copy, which holds only in-frame ones; the method was immunoSEQ multiplex PCR. In the table there are around 230,000 clones, 86% of which are singletons. The record originates from a study of blood T cell repertoires in COVID-19. The CDR3 is 15 amino acids. The junction had 7 bases not matched to a gene; V was cut back by 1 base and J by 6 bases. Per germline, CDR1 MNHEY and CDR2 SVGAGI. Sequenced: peripheral blood. The chain couples TRBV6-5 to TRBJ1-2, with TRBD1 matching 8 bases. The source is a man aged 25-45 years who had recovered from COVID-19. The CDR3 coding sequence is TGTGCCAGCAGTTACTACGGCAGGGGGCTACATGGCTACACCTTC. It yields the protein CASSYYGRGLHGYTF.